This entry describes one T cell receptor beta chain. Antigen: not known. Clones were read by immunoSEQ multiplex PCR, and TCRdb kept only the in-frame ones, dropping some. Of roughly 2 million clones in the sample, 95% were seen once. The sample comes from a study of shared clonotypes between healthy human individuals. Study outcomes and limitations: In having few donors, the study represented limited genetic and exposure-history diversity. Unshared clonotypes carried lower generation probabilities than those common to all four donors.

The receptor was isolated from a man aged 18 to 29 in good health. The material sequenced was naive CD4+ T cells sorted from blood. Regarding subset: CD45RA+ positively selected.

The CDR3 protein is CASSPGQAQPPPRDNEQFF. CDR3 sequence (DNA): TGTGCCAGCTCACCAGGTCAGGCCCAACCTCCCCCTAGGGACAATGAGCAGTTCTTC. The chain combines TRBV18 with TRBJ2-1; D unresolved. V lost 2 bases to trimming and J lost 5 bases, with 25 bases between them. Germline V gene sequence: CDR1 KGHSH, CDR2 LQKENI. This CDR3 is built from 19 residues.